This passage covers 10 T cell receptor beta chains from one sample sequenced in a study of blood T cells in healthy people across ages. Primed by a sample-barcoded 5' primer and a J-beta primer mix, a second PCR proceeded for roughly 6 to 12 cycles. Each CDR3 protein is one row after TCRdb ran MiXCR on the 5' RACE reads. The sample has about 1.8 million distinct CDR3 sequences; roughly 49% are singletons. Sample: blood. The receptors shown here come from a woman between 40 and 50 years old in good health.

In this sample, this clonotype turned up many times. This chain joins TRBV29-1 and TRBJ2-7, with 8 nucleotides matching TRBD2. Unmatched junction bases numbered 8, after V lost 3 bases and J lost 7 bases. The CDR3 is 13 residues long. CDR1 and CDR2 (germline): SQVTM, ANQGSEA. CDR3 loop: CSVEGGGGQEQYF. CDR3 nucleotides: TGCAGCGTTGAGGGTGGCGGGGGGCAGGAGCAGTACTTC.

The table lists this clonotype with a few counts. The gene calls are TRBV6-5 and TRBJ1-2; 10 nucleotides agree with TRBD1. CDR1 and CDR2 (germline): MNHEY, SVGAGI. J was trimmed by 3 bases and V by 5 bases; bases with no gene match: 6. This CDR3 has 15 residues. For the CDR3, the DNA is TGTGCCAGCAGTAACGACAGGGGGCAGTACTATGGCTACACCTTC. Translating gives CASSNDRGQYYGYTF.

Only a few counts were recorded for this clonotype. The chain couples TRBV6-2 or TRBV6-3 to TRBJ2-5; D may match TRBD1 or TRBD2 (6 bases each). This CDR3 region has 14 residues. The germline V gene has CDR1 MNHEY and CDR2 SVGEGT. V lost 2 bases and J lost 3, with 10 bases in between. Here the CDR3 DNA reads TGTGCCAGCAGTTACATGGGGGGCGAAGAGACCCAGTACTTC. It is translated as CASSYMGGEETQYF.

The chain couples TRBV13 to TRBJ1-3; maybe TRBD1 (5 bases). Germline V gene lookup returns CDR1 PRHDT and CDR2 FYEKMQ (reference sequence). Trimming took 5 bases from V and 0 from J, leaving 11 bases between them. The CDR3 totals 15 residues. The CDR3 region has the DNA TGTGCCAGCAGCGAGCAGGGACTCTCTGGAAACACCATATATTTT. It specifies CASSEQGLSGNTIYF.

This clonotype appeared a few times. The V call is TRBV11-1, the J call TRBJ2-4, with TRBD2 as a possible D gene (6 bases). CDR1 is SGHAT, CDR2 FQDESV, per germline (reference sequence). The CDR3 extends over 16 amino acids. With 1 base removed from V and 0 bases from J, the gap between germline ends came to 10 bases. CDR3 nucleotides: TGTGCCAGCAGCTTAGGGGGACTGCTAGCCAAAAACATTCAGTACTTC. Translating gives CASSLGGLLAKNIQYF. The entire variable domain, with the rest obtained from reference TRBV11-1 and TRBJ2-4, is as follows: EAEVAQSPRYKITEKSQAVAFWCDPISGHATLYWYRQILGQGPELLVQFQDESVVDDSQLPKDRFSAERLKGVDSTLKIQPAELGDSAMYLCASSLGGLLAKNIQYFGAGTRLSVL.

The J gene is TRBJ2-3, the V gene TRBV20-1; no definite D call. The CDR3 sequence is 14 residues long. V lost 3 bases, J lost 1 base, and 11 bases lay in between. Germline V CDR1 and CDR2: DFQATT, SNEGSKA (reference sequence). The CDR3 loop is CSARGGGRTDTQYF. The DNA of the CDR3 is TGCAGTGCTAGGGGCGGCGGCCGCACAGATACGCAGTATTTT.

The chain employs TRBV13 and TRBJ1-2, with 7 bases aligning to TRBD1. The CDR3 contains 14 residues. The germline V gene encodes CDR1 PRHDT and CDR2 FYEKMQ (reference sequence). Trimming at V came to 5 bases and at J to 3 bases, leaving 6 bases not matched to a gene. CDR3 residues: CASSPDRTDYGYTF. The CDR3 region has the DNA TGTGCCAGCAGCCCGGACAGGACGGACTATGGCTACACCTTC.

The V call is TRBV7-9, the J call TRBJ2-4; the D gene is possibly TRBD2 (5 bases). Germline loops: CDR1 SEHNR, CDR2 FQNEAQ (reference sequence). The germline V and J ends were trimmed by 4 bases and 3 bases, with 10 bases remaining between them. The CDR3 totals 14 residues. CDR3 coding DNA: TGTGCCAGCAGCTCCTTCAGCGGCAAAAACATTCAGTACTTC. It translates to CASSSFSGKNIQYF.

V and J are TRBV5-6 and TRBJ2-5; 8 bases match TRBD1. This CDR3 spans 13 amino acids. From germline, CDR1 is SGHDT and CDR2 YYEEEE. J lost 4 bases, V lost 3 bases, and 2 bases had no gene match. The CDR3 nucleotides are TGTGCCAGCAGCTGTGGGACAGGAGAGACCCAGTACTTC. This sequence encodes CASSCGTGETQYF.

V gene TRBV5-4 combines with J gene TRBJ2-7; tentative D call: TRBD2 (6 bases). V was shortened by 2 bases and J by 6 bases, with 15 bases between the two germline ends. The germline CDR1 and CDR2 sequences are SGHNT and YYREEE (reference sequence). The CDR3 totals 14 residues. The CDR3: CASSLPGGRSEQYF. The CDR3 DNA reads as TGTGCCAGCAGCTTACCCGGGGGAAGGTCCGAGCAGTACTTC.